The rows below give T cell receptor beta chains drawn from one sample of a study of blood T cell repertoires in COVID-19. Measured with immunoSEQ multiplex PCR; TCRdb has only the in-frame clones, and not every one. Among 150,000 or so clones, around 87% were seen once, and the ten largest hold about 5.7%. Specimen: peripheral blood. The receptors stem from a man at least 80 years old with acute or convalescent COVID-19. CDR3s include the opening cysteine and the closing phenylalanine or tryptophan. Fields, in order: D gene, V gene, clone size, J gene, CDR3 DNA, CDR3 protein. D genes are given only for firm matches. Clone size is shown for a subset of rows, as once, few, many or a class of expanded clone.

d_gene: .
v_gene: TRBV3-1/TRBV3-2
abundance: few
j_gene: TRBJ2-7
CDR3nt: TGTGCCAGCAGCCAACCCTACCCCGTCTACGAGCAGTACTTC
CDR3aa: CASSQPYPVYEQYF

d_gene: TRBD1
v_gene: TRBV7-2
abundance: .
j_gene: TRBJ1-2
CDR3nt: TGTGCCAGCAGCTTAGACGGGACAGGGGCGCTTGGCTATGGCTACACCTTC
CDR3aa: CASSLDGTGALGYGYTF

d_gene: .
v_gene: TRBV3-1/TRBV3-2
abundance: .
j_gene: TRBJ1-1
CDR3nt: TGTGCCAGCAGCCTCCGACAGACGAACACTGAAGCTTTCTTT
CDR3aa: CASSLRQTNTEAFF

d_gene: .
v_gene: TRBV5-8
abundance: .
j_gene: TRBJ1-6
CDR3nt: TGTGCCAGCAGCCGGGAGATCGGGACGGCGAATTCACCCCTCCACTTT
CDR3aa: CASSREIGTANSPLHF

d_gene: .
v_gene: TRBV18
abundance: .
j_gene: TRBJ1-5
CDR3nt: TGTGCCAGCTCACCACAGGATGTCAGGGCAAGTCAGCCCCAGCATTTT
CDR3aa: CASSPQDVRASQPQHF

d_gene: TRBD2
v_gene: TRBV28
abundance: .
j_gene: TRBJ2-7
CDR3nt: TGTGCCAGCAGGGGGACTAGCGGGAGTTACGAGCAGTACTTC
CDR3aa: CASRGTSGSYEQYF

d_gene: TRBD1
v_gene: TRBV2
abundance: few
j_gene: TRBJ2-1
CDR3nt: TGTGCCAGTGAGAGGACAGGGATCTTATCGAATGAGCAGTTCTTC
CDR3aa: CASERTGILSNEQFF

d_gene: TRBD1
v_gene: TRBV9
abundance: .
j_gene: TRBJ2-6
CDR3nt: TGTGCCAGCAGCGCCACAGGGGCTGGGGCCAACGTCCTGACTTTC
CDR3aa: CASSATGAGANVLTF

d_gene: .
v_gene: TRBV28
abundance: many
j_gene: TRBJ2-2
CDR3nt: TGTGCCAGCAGGCCAACAGGGTTCGGGGAGCTGTTTTTT
CDR3aa: CASRPTGFGELFF

d_gene: TRBD1
v_gene: TRBV3-1/TRBV3-2
abundance: .
j_gene: TRBJ1-2
CDR3nt: TGTGCCAGCAACCAGGGGGCGGGTAACTATGGCTACACCTTC
CDR3aa: CASNQGAGNYGYTF

d_gene: .
v_gene: TRBV28
abundance: .
j_gene: TRBJ1-6
CDR3nt: TGTGCCAGCAGTTTGGGAGGGACACTGAATTCACCCCTCCACTTT
CDR3aa: CASSLGGTLNSPLHF

d_gene: .
v_gene: TRBV2
abundance: .
j_gene: TRBJ2-5
CDR3nt: TGTGCCAGCAGGGAGGGGGCCGCCAGTGGGTCCCAGTACTTC
CDR3aa: CASREGAASGSQYF

d_gene: .
v_gene: TRBV30
abundance: .
j_gene: TRBJ2-4
CDR3nt: TGTGCCTGGAGTGTAAGGCAGCCGGGCAAAAACATTCAGTACTTC
CDR3aa: CAWSVRQPGKNIQYF